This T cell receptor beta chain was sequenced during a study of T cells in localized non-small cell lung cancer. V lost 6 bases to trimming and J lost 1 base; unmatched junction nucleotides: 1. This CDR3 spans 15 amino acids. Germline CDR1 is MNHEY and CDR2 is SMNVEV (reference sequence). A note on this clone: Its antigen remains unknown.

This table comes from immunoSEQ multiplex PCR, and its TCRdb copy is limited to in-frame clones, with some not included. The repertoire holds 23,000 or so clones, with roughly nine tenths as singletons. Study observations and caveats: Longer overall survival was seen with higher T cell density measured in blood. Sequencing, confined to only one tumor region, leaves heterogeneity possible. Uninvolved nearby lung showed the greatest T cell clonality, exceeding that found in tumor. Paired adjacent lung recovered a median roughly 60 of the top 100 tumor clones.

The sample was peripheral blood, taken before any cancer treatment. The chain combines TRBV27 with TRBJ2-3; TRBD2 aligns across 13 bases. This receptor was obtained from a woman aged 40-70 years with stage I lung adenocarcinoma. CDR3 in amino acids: CASRGLAGGTDTQYF. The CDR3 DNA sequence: TGTGCCAGCAGAGGACTAGCGGGGGGCACAGATACGCAGTATTTT.